Shown below are 28 T cell receptor beta chains from a single sample sequenced in a study of tumor-infiltrating lymphocytes in primary liver carcinoma. Joint extraction of RNA and DNA used roughly 20-32 mg of bulk tissue that was unsorted. Using a constant-region primer together with ProtoScript II reverse transcriptase, TCR beta cDNA was made from roughly 500 ng of total RNA. Libraries for TCR beta were built through three nested multiplex PCR rounds, which together made up a slightly modified ARM-PCR procedure. The study ran its first two PCR rounds for approximately 10 cycles each, using TRBV1-TRBV30 forward primers and a C-beta reverse primer. MiXCR was run by TCRdb on the multiplex PCR reads, yielding one entry per CDR3 protein. The top ten clones hold roughly 25% of a sample with fewer than 85,000 distinct CDR3 sequences, 65% to 75% of them seen once. Sequenced: tumor-adjacent normal liver tissue. These receptors came from a man aged 40-49 years with primary liver carcinoma and hepatitis B virus infection.

About this clonotype itself: This may stem from a read error, because a much larger clone lies one nucleotide away. The CDR3 does not end in the conserved phenylalanine or tryptophan, so this is likely a read error. V usage is TRBV2 and J usage is TRBJ1-1, with no clear D. Trimming took off 7 bases at V and 5 bases at J, with 11 bases between the two ends. CDR1 is SNHLY and CDR2 is FYNNEI in the germline V gene. The CDR3 spans 12 residues. Here the CDR3 DNA reads TGTGCCAGCAACTCGGTTGAAACTGAAGCTTTCTCT. This encodes CASNSVETEAFS.

A note on this clonotype: Germline and junction disagree at one end, which may indicate a read error. The chain is built from TRBV6-6 and TRBJ2-7; D is possibly TRBD2 (6 bases). Germline loops: CDR1 MNHNY, CDR2 SVGAGI (reference sequence). This CDR3 is built from 14 residues. CDR3 nucleotide sequence: TGCGCCAGCAGTTATGGCGGGGAGAACTACGAGCACTACTTC. This codes for CASSYGGENYEHYF.

Turning to this clonotype: At one end the junction does not follow the germline gene, possibly because of a read error. The rearrangement uses TRBV29-1 and TRBJ2-1, with D possibly matching TRBD2 (7 bases). The CDR3 length is 12 residues. Looked up from germline, CDR1 is SQVTM and CDR2 is ANQGSEA. The CDR3 coding sequence is TGCAGCGTTGAACAGGGGACTAATGGGCAGTTCTTC. Translation gives CSVEQGTNGQFF.

This clonotype has just a few counts. A much larger clone lies a single base off, so this may be a read error. The chain combines TRBV28 with TRBJ2-2; either TRBD1 or TRBD2 may supply D (6 bases each). CDR1 and CDR2 from the germline V gene are MDHEN and SYDVKM. The CDR3 is 16 residues long. In DNA, the CDR3 is TGTGCCAGCAGCAACCGTGAGGGGGGTAACACCAGGGAGCTGTTTTTT. It is translated as CASSNREGGNTRELFF.

This clonotype turned up a few times. A much more abundant neighbour one base away suggests this may be a read error. The chain carries TRBV12-3 or TRBV12-4 and TRBJ1-5; 8 bases are shared with TRBD1. The end of the DNA is better explained by TRBJ2-3, so the J call may be wrong. The CDR3 loop spans 14 amino acids. The CDR3 DNA reads TGTGCCAGCACTGCTACAGGGGGAGGTCAGCCCCAGTATTTT. The encoded protein is CASTATGGGQPQYF.

This chain uses TRBV6-5 with TRBJ2-1; 9 positions match TRBD1. The CDR3 sequence is 13 residues long. CDR1 is MNHEY and CDR2 is SVGAGI in the germline V gene. CDR3 amino acids: CGRSGQGNNEQFF. The CDR3 DNA reads as TGTGGCAGGAGTGGACAGGGGAACAATGAGCAGTTCTTC.

Regarding this clonotype: This may be a read error: a much more frequent sequence differs by one nucleotide. The chain links TRBV5-1 to TRBJ2-5; 7 bases are a match to TRBD2. The CDR3 spans 14 residues. Germline loops: CDR1 SGHRS, CDR2 YFSETQ. CDR3 protein: CASGLPGGQETQYF. The CDR3 coding sequence is TGCGCCAGCGGCTTGCCGGGGGGCCAAGAGACCCAGTACTTC.

The count of this clonotype is one. The CDR3 carries no conserved terminal phenylalanine or tryptophan, so it likely arises from a read error. The chain employs TRBV11-2 and TRBJ2-1; the match to TRBD2 covers 7 bases. V gave up 3 bases and J gave up 4 bases; unmatched junction bases: 18. This CDR3 is built from 19 residues. The V gene's germline CDR1 is SGHAT and CDR2 FQNNGV. CDR3 DNA: TGTGCCAGCAGCTTTGATGGGCGATTCAGCGGGACTCTTTACAATGAGCAGTTCCTC. Protein product: CASSFDGRFSGTLYNEQFL.

This clonotype was seen at least ten times. The genes are TRBV11-2 and TRBJ1-6, with 10 bases lining up with TRBD1. CDR3 length: 15 amino acids. The V segment lost 2 bases and the J segment 9 bases; nucleotides outside the gene matches: 4. Per the germline V gene, CDR1 is SGHAT and CDR2 is FQNNGV. CDR3 region: CASSLRDRGISPLHF. CDR3 nucleotide sequence: TGTGCCAGCAGCTTACGGGACAGGGGCATTTCACCCCTCCACTTT.

The rearrangement links TRBV13 to TRBJ1-1; D gene unclear. Germline-derived CDR1 and CDR2 are PRHDT and FYEKMQ (reference sequence). The CDR3 loop spans 14 amino acids. Trimming cost V 1 base and J 6 bases, with 12 bases left between them. In DNA, the CDR3 is TGTGCCAGCAGCTTAGTGGACGGAAACGCTGAAGCTTTCTTT. Its protein product is CASSLVDGNAEAFF.

The chain combines TRBV6-1 with TRBJ2-1; TRBD2 aligns across 13 bases. The germline V gene encodes CDR1 MNHNS and CDR2 SASEGT. With V trimmed by 5 bases and J by 7 bases, 17 bases remained unmatched. The CDR3 is made up of 19 amino acids. The CDR3 is CASSSRTGPELAGGNEQFF. CDR3 in DNA: TGTGCCAGCAGTTCACGGACAGGGCCGGAACTAGCGGGAGGGAATGAGCAGTTCTTC.

This clonotype has just a few counts. The V and J genes are TRBV20-1 and TRBJ1-1; possibly TRBD1 for D (6 bases). The CDR3 totals 13 residues. The V end lost 2 bases, the J end lost 7 bases, and 14 bases lay between the germline ends. Germline V gene sequence: CDR1 DFQATT, CDR2 SNEGSKA (reference sequence). The CDR3 is CSARRSTDSEAFF. CDR3 sequence (DNA): TGCAGTGCTAGACGTTCAACGGACAGTGAAGCTTTCTTT.

This clonotype has just a few counts. One end of the junction is discordant with germline, which a read error may explain. The chain recombines TRBV5-4 with TRBJ2-4; 8 nucleotides agree with TRBD1. CDR1 and CDR2 from the germline V gene are SGHNT and YYREEE (reference sequence). The CDR3 length is 15 residues. The CDR3 sequence: CASRLAGGVKNIQYF. In DNA, the CDR3 is TGTGCCAGCAGATTGGCAGGGGGCGTAAAAAACATTCAGTACTTC.

On this clonotype: This may come from a read error, since a much larger clone is one base off. V and J are TRBV28 and TRBJ1-5, with D hard to call. The length of the CDR3 is 12 residues. Germline V gene lookup returns CDR1 MDHEN and CDR2 SYDVKM. V gave up 7 bases and J gave up 6 bases, with 10 bases separating them. The CDR3, as DNA: TGTGCCAGCAAGGTTGCGGGTCAGCCCCAGCATTTT. Its translation: CASKVAGQPQHF.

In its sample, this clonotype was seen many times. This clone may be a read error of a much larger clone one base away. The V and J genes are TRBV14 and TRBJ2-5, with no clear D. The length of the CDR3 is 15 residues. Germline V gene data show CDR1 as SGHDN and CDR2 as FVKESK. The CDR3 reads CASNQDMSSGRTQYF. Written as DNA, the CDR3 is TGTGCCAGCAACCAAGATATGAGTTCTGGTCGGACCCAGTACTTC.

This sequence joins TRBV11-2 and TRBJ2-6; possibly TRBD2 for D (5 bases). CDR1 is SGHAT, CDR2 FQNNGV, per germline. The CDR3 runs to 20 residues. V gave up 4 bases and J gave up 2 bases, with 24 bases separating them. The CDR3 bases are TGTGCCAGCAGCTCGGTTCATGTAAAGGAGTTCGGGACTGGGGCCAACGTCCTGACTTTC. It is translated as CASSSVHVKEFGTGANVLTF.

CDR3 sequence (DNA): TGTGCCAGCAGTTACCACCACGAGGTATTCGGGGAGCTGTTTTTT. Translated, it gives CASSYHHEVFGELFF. The J gene is TRBJ2-2, the V gene TRBV6-5, with D uncertain. This CDR3 has 15 residues. V lost 2 bases and J 7 bases, leaving 14 bases between the germline ends. Per the germline V gene, CDR1 is MNHEY and CDR2 is SVGAGI.

The rearrangement joins TRBV12-3 or TRBV12-4 to TRBJ1-1; possible D gene TRBD1, 6 bases. The CDR3 is made up of 13 amino acids. Trimming pared 3 bases from V and 12 bases from J, leaving 17 bases between. In DNA, the CDR3 is TGTGCCAGCAGTTTTTCAGGGGCCGCAGAAACTTTCTTT. Translation gives CASSFSGAAETFF.

V usage is TRBV29-1 and J usage is TRBJ2-3, with 12 bases fitting TRBD2. Germline CDR1 SQVTM, CDR2 ANQGSEA. The CDR3 runs 14 residues. The CDR3 reads CIVGLAGFADTQYF. As DNA, the CDR3 is TGCATCGTCGGACTAGCGGGATTCGCAGATACGCAGTATTTT.

Points on this clonotype: One end of the junction varies from germline; a read error may be responsible. The chain employs TRBV4-1 and TRBJ2-2, with 7 bases fitting TRBD1. This CDR3 contains 13 residues. Germline lookup yields CDR1 MGHRA and CDR2 YSYEKL. The CDR3 DNA sequence: TGCGTCAGCAGCCAAGAAAACACAGGGGAGCTATTTTTT. This encodes CVSSQENTGELFF.

At least ten counts were recorded for this clonotype. This chain connects TRBV6-5 to TRBJ2-7; 8 bases are shared with TRBD2. Per germline, CDR1 MNHEY and CDR2 SVGAGI. There are 15 residues in the CDR3. V trimming: 4 bases; J trimming: 6 bases; junction bases outside the gene matches: 11. The CDR3 sequence: CASSWGRSGSSEQYF. In nucleotides, the CDR3 is TGTGCCAGCAGTTGGGGGAGGAGCGGGAGCAGCGAGCAGTACTTC.

This clonotype was observed many times. The chain has TRBV4-3 and TRBJ2-3; TRBD2 aligns across 9 bases. This CDR3 region has 15 residues. The junction had 9 bases not matched to a gene; V was cut back by 2 bases and J by 9 bases. Germline-derived CDR1 and CDR2 are LGHNA and YSLEER. The chain's CDR3 is CASSQPGPSGNTQYF. The CDR3 bases are TGCGCCAGCAGCCAACCTGGTCCTAGCGGGAACACGCAGTATTTT.

In regard to this clonotype: One end of the junction is discordant with germline, which a read error may explain. The J gene is TRBJ1-5, the V gene TRBV12-3 or TRBV12-4, with D unresolved. The CDR3 extends over 14 amino acids. CDR3 loop: CAGSLTVGNQSQHF. CDR3 DNA: TGTGCCGGCAGTTTAACCGTTGGCAATCAGTCCCAGCATTTT.

Concerning this clonotype: This CDR3 is missing its conserved last phenylalanine or tryptophan, likely due to a read error. The chain carries TRBV11-2 and TRBJ2-7; perhaps TRBD1 as D (5 bases). Germline values: CDR1 SGHAT, CDR2 FQNNGV. V lost 9 bases and J 3 bases, leaving 15 bases between the germline ends. The CDR3 extends over 13 amino acids. CDR3 nucleotides: TGTGCCAGGAGCGATACAGGAATCTACGAGCAGTACCTC. Translated: CARSDTGIYEQYL.

In the case of this clonotype: Germline is not matched at one junction end, which may reflect a read error. This chain connects TRBV6-6 to TRBJ2-3, with 10 positions matching TRBD2. CDR3 length equals 16 residues. Looked up from germline, CDR1 is MNHNY and CDR2 is SVGAGI (reference sequence). The CDR3 protein is CVSSYRASGSMDTQYF. CDR3 nucleotides: TGTGTCAGCAGTTATAGGGCTAGCGGGAGTATGGATACGCAGTATTTT.

As regards this clonotype: One junction end disagrees with the germline gene, perhaps due to a read error. The chain recombines TRBV6-2 or TRBV6-3 with TRBJ2-1; D is tentatively TRBD1 or TRBD2 (6 bases each). Germline CDR1 MNHEY, CDR2 SVGEGT. The CDR3 length is 15 residues. The DNA for the CDR3 is TGTGCCAGCAGCTACTCGGGGGCAGAGTACAATGAGCGGTTCTTC. It is translated as CASSYSGAEYNERFF.

A word on this clonotype: This may be a read error: a much more frequent sequence differs by one nucleotide. V and J are TRBV28 and TRBJ2-7; D uncertain. Trimming stripped 8 bases from V and 9 bases from J, with 14 bases between. The germline V gene has CDR1 MDHEN and CDR2 SYDVKM. This CDR3 spans 11 amino acids. The DNA of the CDR3 is TGTGCCAGCGAGTTTGAGGCCGTGCAGTACTTC. Translated, it gives CASEFEAVQYF. The full variable domain, rest sourced from reference TRBV28 and TRBJ2-7, is DVKVTQSSRYLVKRTGEKVFLECVQDMDHENMFWYRQDPGLGLRLIYFSYDVKMKEKGDIPEGYSVSREKKERFSLILESASTNQTSMYLCASEFEAVQYFGPGTRLTVT.

This clonotype was counted once. The junction differs from germline at one of its ends, possibly a read error. V is TRBV20-1 and J is TRBJ2-5; no clear D gene. The germline gives CDR1 DFQATT, CDR2 SNEGSKA (reference sequence). CDR3 length: 12 amino acids. The CDR3 loop reads CRALARQETQYF. CDR3 sequence (DNA): TGCCGTGCACTGGCCCGCCAAGAGACCCAGTACTTC.